Listed below are T cell receptor beta chains from one sample, sequenced in a study of blood T cell repertoires in COVID-19. The table came from immunoSEQ multiplex PCR; TCRdb's copy has only in-frame clones and leaves some out. The sample records some 99,000 clones, over 80% being singletons. Specimen: peripheral blood. The receptor set was obtained from a human donor in a cohort sampled during active COVID-19. The CDR3 runs from the conserved cysteine through the conserved F or W. The order of the fields is clone size, J gene, D gene, V gene, CDR3 protein, CDR3 DNA. The D gene is left open where the match is weak. The listing skips clone size in some rows; elsewhere it reads once, few, many or a size class.

size: .; J: TRBJ2-7; D: .; V: TRBV11-1; CDR3: CASSLRSGVSIYEQYF; DNA: TGTGCCAGCAGCTTACGGTCGGGGGTATCAATCTACGAGCAGTACTTC
size: .; J: TRBJ1-1; D: .; V: TRBV6-5; CDR3: CASSPMRSVAEAFF; DNA: TGTGCCAGCAGCCCGATGAGGTCGGTTGCTGAAGCTTTCTTT
size: .; J: TRBJ1-3; D: .; V: TRBV7-2; CDR3: CASSLLGGALSGNTIYF; DNA: TGTGCCAGCAGCTTGCTGGGAGGGGCCCTCTCTGGAAACACCATATATTTT
size: .; J: TRBJ1-2; D: TRBD1; V: TRBV29-1; CDR3: CSVERWGQGIYGYTF; DNA: TGCAGCGTTGAAAGATGGGGACAGGGTATCTATGGCTACACCTTC
size: .; J: TRBJ1-2; D: .; V: TRBV9; CDR3: CASSVAWGSNYGYTF; DNA: TGTGCCAGCAGCGTAGCCTGGGGCAGTAACTATGGCTACACCTTC
size: .; J: TRBJ1-4; D: .; V: TRBV5-6; CDR3: CASSILLPGEKLFF; DNA: TGTGCCAGCAGCATACTGCTACCCGGGGAAAAACTGTTTTTT
size: .; J: TRBJ2-5; D: TRBD1; V: TRBV4-1; CDR3: CASSQDRDRALQETQYF; DNA: TGCGCCAGCAGCCAGGACCGGGACAGGGCCCTCCAAGAGACCCAGTACTTC
size: .; J: TRBJ2-7; D: TRBD2; V: TRBV7-2; CDR3: CASSSGLAGGGQYF; DNA: TGTGCCAGCAGCTCGGGACTAGCGGGAGGGGGGCAGTACTTC
size: .; J: TRBJ1-6; D: TRBD1; V: TRBV3-1/TRBV3-2; CDR3: CASSPGQTNSPLHF; DNA: TGTGCCAGCAGCCCGGGACAGACTAATTCACCCCTCCACTTT
size: .; J: TRBJ2-7; D: .; V: TRBV5-3; CDR3: CARRRGGCEQYF; DNA: TGTGCCAGAAGGCGAGGGGGATGCGAGCAGTACTTC
size: .; J: TRBJ1-2; D: .; V: TRBV3-1/TRBV3-2; CDR3: CASSQARGNGYGYTF; DNA: TGTGCCAGCAGCCAAGCCAGGGGAAATGGCTATGGCTACACCTTC
size: few; J: TRBJ2-2; D: .; V: TRBV19; CDR3: CASSISGRLGTGELFF; DNA: TGTGCCAGTAGTATAAGCGGCAGGTTAGGTACCGGGGAGCTGTTTTTT
size: once; J: TRBJ1-2; D: .; V: TRBV7-9; CDR3: CASSLSALGYTF; DNA: TGTGCCAGCAGCCTTAGCGCGTTGGGCTACACCTTC
size: .; J: TRBJ1-4; D: TRBD1; V: TRBV5-4; CDR3: CASSLARGTGEEKLFF; DNA: TGTGCCAGCAGCTTGGCCCGCGGGACAGGGGAGGAAAAACTGTTTTTT
size: few; J: TRBJ1-3; D: .; V: TRBV5-1; CDR3: CASSWDKGAGNTIYF; DNA: TGCGCCAGCAGCTGGGACAAGGGCGCAGGAAACACCATATATTTT
size: .; J: TRBJ2-6; D: TRBD1; V: TRBV11-2; CDR3: CASSLGTGPSGANVLTF; DNA: TGTGCCAGCAGCTTAGGGACAGGGCCTTCTGGGGCCAACGTCCTGACTTTC
size: .; J: TRBJ2-3; D: TRBD2; V: TRBV19; CDR3: CASSRAASGGPGTDTQYF; DNA: TGTGCCAGTAGTAGAGCCGCTAGCGGGGGGCCAGGCACAGATACGCAGTATTTT
size: few; J: TRBJ2-1; D: TRBD2; V: TRBV6-2/TRBV6-3; CDR3: CASSYSGLYNEQFF; DNA: TGTGCCAGCAGTTATAGCGGGCTGTACAATGAGCAGTTCTTC
size: .; J: TRBJ2-7; D: TRBD2; V: TRBV11-2; CDR3: CASSLVAGDIYEQYF; DNA: TGTGCCAGCAGCTTAGTAGCGGGGGATATCTACGAGCAGTACTTC
size: .; J: TRBJ1-4; D: TRBD1; V: TRBV9; CDR3: CASSGTGGMEKLFF; DNA: TGTGCCAGCAGCGGGACAGGAGGGATGGAAAAACTGTTTTTT
size: few; J: TRBJ1-5; D: TRBD1; V: TRBV6-2/TRBV6-3; CDR3: CASSYLQGANQPQHF; DNA: TGTGCCAGCAGTTACCTACAGGGGGCAAACCAGCCCCAGCATTTT
size: .; J: TRBJ2-1; D: .; V: TRBV3-1/TRBV3-2; CDR3: CASSQTQGNEQFF; DNA: TGTGCCAGCAGCCAGACACAGGGCAATGAGCAGTTCTTC
size: once; J: TRBJ2-1; D: .; V: TRBV7-3; CDR3: CASSSTGSSYNEQFF; DNA: TGTGCCAGCAGCTCTACCGGGAGCTCCTACAATGAGCAGTTCTTC
size: .; J: TRBJ2-1; D: TRBD2; V: TRBV5-1; CDR3: CASSQGTSGAYYNEQFF; DNA: TGCGCCAGCAGCCAAGGGACTAGCGGGGCATACTACAATGAGCAGTTCTTC
size: .; J: TRBJ2-7; D: TRBD2; V: TRBV6-5; CDR3: CASREGGSPEQYF; DNA: TGTGCCAGCAGAGAGGGAGGGTCACCCGAGCAGTACTTC
size: .; J: TRBJ1-5; D: .; V: TRBV3-1/TRBV3-2; CDR3: CASSQAESNQPQHF; DNA: TGTGCCAGCAGCCAGGCGGAGAGCAATCAGCCCCAGCATTTT
size: .; J: TRBJ2-7; D: TRBD2; V: TRBV3-1/TRBV3-2; CDR3: CASTGALAGGAVYEQYF; DNA: TGTGCCAGCACCGGGGCACTAGCGGGAGGAGCGGTCTACGAGCAGTACTTC
size: .; J: TRBJ2-1; D: TRBD2; V: TRBV4-3; CDR3: CASSHQRSGSNNEQFF; DNA: TGCGCCAGCAGCCACCAACGAAGCGGGAGTAATAATGAGCAGTTCTTC
size: .; J: TRBJ2-2; D: .; V: TRBV6-5; CDR3: CASGGDRTYTGELFF; DNA: TGTGCCAGCGGGGGAGACAGGACCTACACCGGGGAGCTGTTTTTT
size: .; J: TRBJ1-4; D: TRBD1; V: TRBV10-3; CDR3: CAISSGQGTTNEKLFF; DNA: TGTGCCATCAGCTCCGGACAGGGGACAACTAATGAAAAACTGTTTTTT
size: .; J: TRBJ2-7; D: .; V: TRBV28; CDR3: CASSLSGQLSYEQYF; DNA: TGTGCCAGCAGTTTATCCGGACAGCTTTCCTACGAGCAGTACTTC
size: .; J: TRBJ2-2; D: TRBD1; V: TRBV5-5; CDR3: CASSSGQGVTGELFF; DNA: TGTGCCAGCAGCTCGGGACAGGGGGTCACCGGGGAGCTGTTTTTT
size: .; J: TRBJ2-7; D: .; V: TRBV5-5; CDR3: CASSTTGYEQYF; DNA: TGTGCCAGCAGCACGACAGGTTACGAGCAGTACTTC
size: .; J: TRBJ1-3; D: TRBD1; V: TRBV18; CDR3: CASSPLPGQGQGNSGNTIYF; DNA: TGTGCCAGCTCACCGCTTCCGGGACAGGGTCAGGGCAACTCTGGAAACACCATATATTTT
size: .; J: TRBJ2-3; D: TRBD2; V: TRBV10-3; CDR3: CATLSLAGGIDTQYF; DNA: TGTGCCACCCTTTCCCTAGCGGGAGGGATAGATACGCAGTATTTT
size: .; J: TRBJ2-3; D: .; V: TRBV9; CDR3: CASSPGISADTQYF; DNA: TGTGCCAGCAGCCCAGGGATTTCGGCGGATACGCAGTATTTT
size: .; J: TRBJ2-2; D: .; V: TRBV15; CDR3: CATSRDRAGELFF; DNA: TGTGCCACCAGCAGAGATCGCGCCGGGGAGCTGTTTTTT
size: .; J: TRBJ1-1; D: .; V: TRBV6-5; CDR3: CASTTRGGRTEAFF; DNA: TGTGCCAGCACCACCCGGGGGGGGCGGACTGAAGCTTTCTTT
size: .; J: TRBJ2-3; D: TRBD1; V: TRBV7-9; CDR3: CARVYRGSTDTQYF; DNA: TGTGCCAGGGTATACAGGGGTAGCACAGATACGCAGTATTTT
size: .; J: TRBJ2-2; D: .; V: TRBV2; CDR3: CASSSRGSTTGELFF; DNA: TGTGCCAGCAGTTCAAGGGGGTCTACCACCGGGGAGCTGTTTTTT
size: .; J: TRBJ2-1; D: TRBD2; V: TRBV5-1; CDR3: CASKPRHPSGGGSYNEQFF; DNA: TGCGCCAGCAAGCCTCGACATCCTAGCGGGGGCGGTTCCTACAATGAGCAGTTCTTC
size: .; J: TRBJ2-1; D: TRBD1; V: TRBV24-1; CDR3: CATSDLGTGNEQFF; DNA: TGTGCCACCAGTGATTTGGGGACAGGCAATGAGCAGTTCTTC
size: .; J: TRBJ2-2; D: TRBD2; V: TRBV4-1; CDR3: CASRGLAGGNPTGTGELFF; DNA: TGCGCCAGCCGGGGGCTAGCGGGGGGGAATCCCACGGGAACCGGGGAGCTGTTTTTT
size: .; J: TRBJ2-7; D: TRBD2; V: TRBV24-1; CDR3: CATSDSGLAGEQYF; DNA: TGTGCCACCAGTGACTCGGGACTAGCGGGCGAGCAGTACTTC
size: .; J: TRBJ2-1; D: .; V: TRBV3-1/TRBV3-2; CDR3: CASSQGGNEQFF; DNA: TGTGCCAGCAGCCAGGGAGGCAATGAGCAGTTCTTC